Presented here are 18 T cell receptor beta chains from one specimen sequenced in a study of blood T cell repertoires in COVID-19. Method: immunoSEQ multiplex PCR; TCRdb's copy keeps in-frame clones and lacks some. The sample lists 540,000 or so clones, 85% to 90% seen once, with around 7.8% in the top ten. Sequencing input: peripheral blood. Source of these receptors: a woman aged 50 to 60 with COVID-19, enrolled during active disease.

V gene TRBV9 combines with J gene TRBJ1-2; possible D gene TRBD1, 5 bases. The CDR3 has 15 amino acids. V lost 1 base and J 2 bases, leaving 12 bases between the germline ends. Per germline, CDR1 SGDLS and CDR2 YYNGEE. CDR3 DNA sequence: TGTGCCAGCAGCGTAAAAGGGGATTACAACTATGGCTACACCTTC. This encodes CASSVKGDYNYGYTF.

The rearrangement uses TRBV19 and TRBJ1-5; possible D gene TRBD1, 5 bases. The CDR3 runs 14 residues. V was cut by 3 bases and J by 5 bases, with 11 bases left in between. Germline V lookup: CDR1 LNHDA, CDR2 SQIVND (reference sequence). The CDR3 reads CASSIGGDDQPQHF. The CDR3, as DNA: TGTGCCAGTAGTATTGGGGGGGATGATCAGCCCCAGCATTTT.

The chain uses TRBV6-5 and TRBJ1-4; the match to TRBD1 covers 8 bases. The CDR3 totals 15 residues. V trimming: 6 bases; J trimming: 3 bases; junction bases outside the gene matches: 6. Germline V gene sequence: CDR1 MNHEY, CDR2 SVGAGI. The CDR3 here is CASSPRGLANEKLFF. DNA for the CDR3: TGTGCCAGCAGCCCCAGGGGGCTGGCTAATGAAAAACTGTTTTTT.

The sample holds one count of this clone. This chain joins TRBV29-1 and TRBJ1-5, with unresolved D. The V gene's germline CDR1 is SQVTM and CDR2 ANQGSEA. The length of the CDR3 is 11 residues. V shed 4 bases and J shed 12 bases, with 13 bases lying between them. The CDR3 sequence: CSVVLNRFQHF. The CDR3, as DNA: TGCAGCGTTGTTCTAAACAGATTCCAGCATTTT.

In this sample, this clone turned up once. The chain links TRBV10-2 to TRBJ2-7; D is perhaps TRBD1 (5 bases). Germline V lookup: CDR1 WSHSY, CDR2 SAAADI. The germline V and J ends were trimmed by 3 bases and 4 bases, with 7 bases remaining between them. The CDR3 length is 12 residues. The CDR3 region has the DNA TGCGCCAGCAGTGATAGGGGTTACGAGCAGTACTTC. Residues: CASSDRGYEQYF.

The gene calls are TRBV6-5 and TRBJ1-1; perhaps TRBD1 as D (6 bases). Germline CDR1 is MNHEY and CDR2 is SVGAGI. This CDR3 spans 13 amino acids. The V gene lost 6 bases and the J gene lost 4 bases, with 12 bases spanning the gap. The CDR3 DNA is TGTGCCAGCAGCTTCACAGGGTCCACTGAAGCTTTCTTT. It codes for CASSFTGSTEAFF.

This clone was seen just once. The chain uses TRBV4-1 and TRBJ2-3, with TRBD2 as a possible D gene (7 bases). The germline V and J ends were trimmed by 3 bases and 5 bases, with 12 bases remaining between them. Per germline, CDR1 MGHRA and CDR2 YSYEKL. The CDR3 loop spans 14 amino acids. The CDR3, as DNA: TGCGCCAGCAGCCAGGGGGGGCGGAGAGATACGCAGTATTTT. This sequence encodes CASSQGGRRDTQYF.

V is TRBV18 and J is TRBJ2-7; a weak D match, TRBD2 (6 bases). Germline CDR1 is KGHSH and CDR2 is LQKENI. Between the trimmed V and J ends, which lost 3 bases and 5 bases, there was a span of 11 bases. The CDR3 totals 13 residues. CDR3 sequence (DNA): TGTGCCAGCTCACCCCTGGGAGGAAACGAGCAGTACTTC. This sequence encodes CASSPLGGNEQYF.

V gene TRBV9 combines with J gene TRBJ2-1, with 7 bases fitting TRBD2. J was trimmed by 6 bases and V by 4 bases; bases with no gene match: 13. This CDR3 is built from 16 residues. The germline CDR1 and CDR2 sequences are SGDLS and YYNGEE. The CDR3 sequence is CASSSLAAPPGNEQFF. As DNA, the CDR3 is TGTGCCAGCAGCTCCCTAGCGGCACCTCCGGGCAATGAGCAGTTCTTC.

The rearrangement uses TRBV24-1 and TRBJ2-2; 7 bases map to TRBD1. V was clipped by 2 bases and J by 7 bases; unmatched bases: 12. The germline V gene encodes CDR1 KGHDR and CDR2 SFDVKD. The CDR3 has 17 residues. CDR3 protein: CATSDWGPQGSDGELFF. The CDR3 DNA is TGTGCCACCAGTGATTGGGGACCACAGGGGAGTGACGGGGAGCTGTTTTTT.

This clone was detected a few times. The chain is built from TRBV19 and TRBJ1-1, with D uncertain. CDR1 is LNHDA, CDR2 SQIVND, per germline (reference sequence). The CDR3 is made up of 15 amino acids. V gave up 5 bases and J gave up 5 bases, with 18 bases separating them. CDR3: CASSSPLAWPTEAFF. The CDR3 bases are TGTGCCAGTAGTTCCCCCCTCGCCTGGCCGACTGAAGCTTTCTTT.

V gene TRBV2 combines with J gene TRBJ1-2; D ambiguous. The CDR3 sequence is 11 residues long. V dropped 9 bases and J dropped 6 bases, with 11 bases sitting between them. Germline CDR1 reads SNHLY; CDR2 reads FYNNEI. CDR3 loop: CARHDQDGYTF. The CDR3 DNA reads TGTGCCAGACACGATCAGGATGGCTACACCTTC.

CDR3 loop: CASSEGGTLITQYF. The CDR3 coding sequence is TGTGCCAGCAGTGAAGGCGGGACCCTAATCACCCAGTACTTC. The V and J genes are TRBV6-1 and TRBJ2-5, with a weak D call TRBD2 (6 bases). From germline, CDR1 is MNHNS and CDR2 SASEGT. The CDR3 runs 14 residues. V was shortened by 1 base and J by 8 bases, with 14 bases between the two germline ends.

The chain employs TRBV2 and TRBJ2-7, with D possibly TRBD1 on 6 matching bases. Between the trimmed V and J ends, which lost 10 bases and 3 bases, there was a span of 10 bases. Per germline, CDR1 SNHLY and CDR2 FYNNEI. This CDR3 contains 11 residues. The DNA for the CDR3 is TGTGCCATTAAGGACAGCTACGAGCAGTACTTC. It codes for CAIKDSYEQYF.

V usage is TRBV5-1 and J usage is TRBJ1-1, with 9 bases fitting TRBD1. V lost 4 bases, J lost 7 bases, and 8 bases stayed unmatched. The CDR3 spans 14 residues. Per the germline V gene, CDR1 is SGHRS and CDR2 is YFSETQ. The chain's CDR3 is CASSGGTGRIEAFF. The CDR3, as DNA: TGCGCCAGCAGCGGCGGGACAGGGAGGATTGAAGCTTTCTTT.

V usage is TRBV6-5 and J usage is TRBJ1-2, with 7 bases fitting TRBD1. Germline V lookup: CDR1 MNHEY, CDR2 SVGAGI. V trimming: 2 bases; J trimming: 2 bases; junction bases outside the gene matches: 5. CDR3 length: 15 residues. In DNA form, the CDR3 reads TGTGCCAGCAGTTACATTCTACAGGGGAACTATGGCTACACCTTC. It yields the protein CASSYILQGNYGYTF.

The chain carries TRBV30 and TRBJ2-2; TRBD1 is a possible D gene (5 bases). Trimming took off 3 bases at V and 7 bases at J, with 12 bases between the two ends. In germline, CDR1 is GTSNPN, CDR2 SVGIG (reference sequence). This CDR3 has 13 amino acids. The CDR3 sequence is CAWSARRGGELFF. In DNA form, the CDR3 reads TGTGCCTGGAGCGCACGTAGGGGCGGGGAGCTGTTTTTT.

The CDR3 here is CASSDRDTIYF. CDR3 sequence (DNA): TGTGCCAGCAGCGACAGGGACACCATATATTTT. The rearrangement links TRBV7-9 to TRBJ1-3; 7 positions agree with TRBD1. The CDR3 is made up of 11 amino acids. Per germline, CDR1 SEHNR and CDR2 FQNEAQ (reference sequence). V shed 5 bases, J shed 8 bases, and the junction held 0 bases outside the gene matches.